Listed below are T cell receptor beta chains from one sample, sequenced in a study of patients and donors after allogeneic stem cell transplantation. TCRdb analysed the RT-PCR reads with MiXCR anew, one entry per CDR3 protein. The data show about 960,000 distinct CDR3 sequences, over 15% seen once. Sequencing input: blood, either unsorted or a sorted T cell fraction (not recorded which). Source of these receptors: a human donor who was either an allogeneic HSCT recipient or a stem cell or donor lymphocyte infusion donor (not recorded which). It is not recorded whose cells these are; they may come from a transplant donor. The CDR3 runs from the conserved cysteine through the conserved F or W. The order of the fields is D gene, V gene, clone size, J gene, CDR3 protein, CDR3 DNA. A D gene is named only where the DNA matches it firmly. Clone sizes are given selectively: once, few, many, or a class where the clone is expanded.

d_gene: -; v_gene: TRBV5-1; abundance: -; j_gene: TRBJ2-5; CDR3aa: CASSLARTRHF; CDR3nt: TGCGCCAGCAGCTTGGCCAGGACACGGCACTTC
d_gene: -; v_gene: TRBV24-1; abundance: few; j_gene: TRBJ1-3; CDR3aa: CATSDPPGSGNTIYF; CDR3nt: TGTGCCACCAGTGACCCCCCGGGGTCTGGAAACACCATATATTTT
d_gene: TRBD1; v_gene: TRBV9; abundance: few; j_gene: TRBJ2-7; CDR3aa: CASSASGGSSEQYF; CDR3nt: TGTGCCAGCAGCGCCTCAGGGGGAAGTAGCGAGCAGTACTTC
d_gene: -; v_gene: TRBV12-3/TRBV12-4; abundance: few; j_gene: TRBJ2-7; CDR3aa: CASSSNHNSYEQYF; CDR3nt: TGTGCCAGCAGTTCCAATCACAATAGCTACGAGCAGTACTTC
d_gene: -; v_gene: TRBV6-2/TRBV6-3; abundance: many; j_gene: TRBJ2-1; CDR3aa: CASSSPGDYNEQFF; CDR3nt: TGTGCCAGCAGTTCTCCGGGAGACTACAATGAGCAGTTCTTC
d_gene: -; v_gene: TRBV15; abundance: -; j_gene: TRBJ2-5; CDR3aa: CATSRDSDIGETQYF; CDR3nt: TGTGCCACCAGCAGAGATTCGGACATCGGGGAGACCCAGTACTTC
d_gene: TRBD1; v_gene: TRBV5-1; abundance: many; j_gene: TRBJ2-7; CDR3aa: CASSIGTGISYEQYF; CDR3nt: TGCGCCAGCAGCATCGGGACAGGGATATCCTACGAGCAGTACTTC
d_gene: -; v_gene: TRBV20-1; abundance: -; j_gene: TRBJ2-7; CDR3aa: CSARPGYEQYF; CDR3nt: TGCAGTGCTAGACCGGGCTACGAGCAGTACTTC
d_gene: -; v_gene: TRBV6-1; abundance: -; j_gene: TRBJ2-7; CDR3aa: CASFDSVSYEQYF; CDR3nt: TGTGCCAGCTTTGACAGCGTCTCCTACGAGCAGTACTTC
d_gene: -; v_gene: TRBV5-1; abundance: many; j_gene: TRBJ2-1; CDR3aa: CASSLDPYNEQFF; CDR3nt: TGCGCCAGCAGCTTGGACCCCTACAATGAGCAGTTCTTC
d_gene: TRBD1; v_gene: TRBV12-3/TRBV12-4; abundance: many; j_gene: TRBJ2-7; CDR3aa: CASSLYPGTGEYEQYF; CDR3nt: TGTGCCAGCAGTTTGTACCCCGGGACAGGGGAGTACGAGCAGTACTTC
d_gene: -; v_gene: TRBV24-1; abundance: few; j_gene: TRBJ1-5; CDR3aa: CATGSTSNQPQHF; CDR3nt: TGTGCCACCGGCTCGACGAGCAATCAGCCCCAGCATTTT
d_gene: TRBD2; v_gene: TRBV29-1; abundance: many; j_gene: TRBJ2-1; CDR3aa: CSVGTSGTNEQFF; CDR3nt: TGCAGCGTTGGGACTAGCGGGACTAATGAGCAGTTCTTC
d_gene: -; v_gene: TRBV6-5; abundance: few; j_gene: TRBJ1-1; CDR3aa: CASSYWAENTEAFF; CDR3nt: TGTGCCAGCAGTTACTGGGCAGAGAACACTGAAGCTTTCTTT
d_gene: TRBD2; v_gene: TRBV10-3; abundance: few; j_gene: TRBJ2-3; CDR3aa: CAIRAGGSSTDTQYF; CDR3nt: TGTGCCATCAGAGCGGGGGGGTCCAGCACAGATACGCAGTATTTT
d_gene: TRBD2; v_gene: TRBV20-1; abundance: many; j_gene: TRBJ2-7; CDR3aa: CSARGLREGYEQYF; CDR3nt: TGCAGTGCTAGAGGTTTGCGGGAGGGGTACGAGCAGTACTTC
d_gene: -; v_gene: TRBV20-1; abundance: few; j_gene: TRBJ2-3; CDR3aa: CSARITGSTDTQYF; CDR3nt: TGCAGTGCTAGGATAACAGGGAGCACAGATACGCAGTATTTT
d_gene: -; v_gene: TRBV5-1; abundance: few; j_gene: TRBJ1-2; CDR3aa: CASSWQTGDYGYTF; CDR3nt: TGCGCCAGCAGCTGGCAGACAGGCGACTATGGCTACACCTTC
d_gene: -; v_gene: TRBV20-1; abundance: many; j_gene: TRBJ1-1; CDR3aa: CSATRGGGNTEAFF; CDR3nt: TGCAGTGCTACCCGGGGCGGGGGGAACACTGAAGCTTTCTTT
d_gene: -; v_gene: TRBV4-2; abundance: -; j_gene: TRBJ2-3; CDR3aa: CASSQPGWGLTDTQYF; CDR3nt: TGTGCCAGCAGCCAACCAGGATGGGGTCTGACAGATACGCAGTATTTT
d_gene: TRBD1; v_gene: TRBV12-3/TRBV12-4; abundance: many; j_gene: TRBJ2-2; CDR3aa: CASSPTGGDTGELFF; CDR3nt: TGTGCCAGCAGTCCGACAGGGGGGGACACCGGGGAGCTGTTTTTT
d_gene: -; v_gene: TRBV11-1; abundance: few; j_gene: TRBJ1-6; CDR3aa: CASSFFGQGSSYNSPLHF; CDR3nt: TGTGCCAGCAGCTTCTTTGGTCAGGGTAGCTCCTATAATTCACCCCTCCACTTT